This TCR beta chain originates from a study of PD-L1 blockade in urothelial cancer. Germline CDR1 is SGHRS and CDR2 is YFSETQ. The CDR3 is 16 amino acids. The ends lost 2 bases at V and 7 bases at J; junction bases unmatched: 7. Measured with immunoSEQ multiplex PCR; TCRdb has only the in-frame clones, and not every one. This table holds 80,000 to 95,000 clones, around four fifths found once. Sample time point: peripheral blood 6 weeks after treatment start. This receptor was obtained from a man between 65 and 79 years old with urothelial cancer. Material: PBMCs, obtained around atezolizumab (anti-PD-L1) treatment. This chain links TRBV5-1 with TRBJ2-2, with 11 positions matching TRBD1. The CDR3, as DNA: TGCGCCAGCAGCTTAAACGGACAGGGGGCGAGCGGGGAGCTGTTTTTT. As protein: CASSLNGQGASGELFF.